These 20 T cell receptor beta chains share one sample of origin, sequenced in a study of T cell changes during pregnancy in multiple sclerosis. Here immunoSEQ multiplex PCR was the method, and the copy in TCRdb shows in-frame clones only, minus some. The table records approximately 41,000 clones, roughly 87% of them present only once. The sample was CD8+ T cells from peripheral blood mononuclear cells, taken in the first trimester of pregnancy. These receptors were taken from a female donor with multiple sclerosis, enrolled in a pregnancy study.

The CDR3 region is CASSQGAAGQETQYF. The CDR3 DNA reads as TGCGCCAGCAGCCAAGGAGCGGCGGGGCAAGAGACCCAGTACTTC. V usage is TRBV4-3 and J usage is TRBJ2-5; TRBD2 might be the D (6 bases). The germline V gene encodes CDR1 LGHNA and CDR2 YSLEER. CDR3 length: 15 residues. V lost 1 base and J 2 bases, leaving 11 bases between the germline ends.

The rearrangement links TRBV7-9 to TRBJ2-7; D uncertain. The germline V gene encodes CDR1 SEHNR and CDR2 FQNEAQ (reference sequence). Trimming pared 4 bases from V and 5 bases from J, leaving 15 bases between. This CDR3 spans 14 amino acids. CDR3 region: CASSSIQLPNEQYF. Written as DNA, the CDR3 is TGTGCCAGCAGCTCTATTCAATTACCCAACGAGCAGTACTTC.

The rearrangement joins TRBV6-1 to TRBJ1-2; D gene unclear. Trimming shortened V by 5 bases and J by 4 bases, and 14 bases separated the two germline ends. CDR1 and CDR2 from the germline V gene are MNHNS and SASEGT. The length of the CDR3 is 14 residues. CDR3 in DNA: TGTGCCAGCAGTATCAGCGGAGGGCCCTATGGCTACACCTTC. It specifies CASSISGGPYGYTF.

V usage is TRBV4-2 and J usage is TRBJ2-1; the match to TRBD2 covers 9 bases. The CDR3 is 16 amino acids. The germline CDR1 and CDR2 sequences are LGHNA and YNFKEQ. Trimming at V came to 0 bases and at J to 5 bases, leaving 5 bases not matched to a gene. CDR3 in DNA: TGTGCCAGCAGCCAAGATGGGGCTAGCGGGGACAATGAGCAGTTCTTC. This codes for CASSQDGASGDNEQFF.

This chain connects TRBV5-4 to TRBJ2-7; D remains ambiguous. This CDR3 has 13 amino acids. Trimming cost V 0 bases and J 0 bases, with 4 bases left between them. Germline loops: CDR1 SGHNT, CDR2 YYREEE (reference sequence). CDR3: CASSLAHSYEQYF. CDR3 sequence (DNA): TGTGCCAGCAGCTTGGCCCACTCCTACGAGCAGTACTTC.

Only one count was recorded for this clone. The rearrangement joins TRBV29-1 to TRBJ1-1, with unresolved D. V lost 1 base, J lost 11 bases, and 11 bases lay in between. CDR3 size: 11 residues. Germline-derived CDR1 and CDR2 are SQVTM and ANQGSEA. The CDR3 reads CSVEVSPGAFF. CDR3 DNA: TGCAGCGTTGAAGTCAGTCCGGGGGCTTTCTTT.

This chain links TRBV14 with TRBJ2-7; 10 nucleotides match TRBD2. Germline CDR1 and CDR2: SGHDN and FVKESK. The CDR3 has 15 residues. Losses at the gene ends were 6 bases for V and 4 bases for J; bases not matched to a gene: 9. The CDR3 nucleotides read TGTGCCAGCAGAGAGGCTAGCGGGAGTCAATACGAGCAGTACTTC. Translation gives CASREASGSQYEQYF.

The gene calls are TRBV9 and TRBJ1-2, with D unclear. The CDR3 is 13 residues long. Germline CDR1 SGDLS, CDR2 YYNGEE. Trimming removed 4 bases from V and 4 bases from J, with 11 bases in between. The CDR3 loop is CASSPPTSYGYTF. DNA of the CDR3: TGTGCCAGCAGCCCCCCCACCAGCTATGGCTACACCTTC.

This clone was observed a few times. CDR3 region: CSGVTENTEAFF. Written as DNA, the CDR3 is TGCAGCGGCGTGACAGAAAACACTGAAGCTTTCTTT. The chain links TRBV29-1 to TRBJ1-1; a weak D match, TRBD1 (5 bases). The CDR3 extends over 12 amino acids. V lost 7 bases and J 2 bases, leaving 11 bases between the germline ends. Germline V CDR1 and CDR2: SQVTM, ANQGSEA.

The rearrangement links TRBV10-1 to TRBJ1-1; D is ambiguous. The CDR3 runs to 13 residues. CDR1 and CDR2 from the germline V gene are WNHNN and SYGVQD (reference sequence). Trimming took 7 bases from V and 3 from J, leaving 12 bases between them. CDR3 bases: TGCGCCAGCAAGGCGAAGAGGGACACTGAAGCTTTCTTT. Translated, it gives CASKAKRDTEAFF.

This chain joins TRBV5-1 and TRBJ1-4; no clear D. The CDR3 covers 13 residues. Germline assignment: CDR1 SGHRS and CDR2 YFSETQ. V gave up 0 bases and J gave up 7 bases, with 7 bases separating them. Written as DNA, the CDR3 is TGCGCCAGCAGCTTGGAGTACAGTGAAAAACTGTTTTTT. This sequence encodes CASSLEYSEKLFF.

The rearrangement uses TRBV7-8 and TRBJ2-2, with TRBD1 matching over 8 bases. The CDR3 is 17 amino acids. V gave up 2 bases and J gave up 1 base; unmatched junction bases: 6. In germline, CDR1 is SGHVS, CDR2 FQNEAQ. CDR3 residues: CASSLPRTGWNTGELFF. CDR3 nucleotides: TGTGCCAGCAGCTTACCCCGGACAGGGTGGAACACCGGGGAGCTGTTTTTT.

The V call is TRBV5-4, the J call TRBJ2-1; 11 nucleotides match TRBD1. The germline CDR1 and CDR2 sequences are SGHNT and YYREEE (reference sequence). CDR3 length equals 17 residues. V dropped 2 bases and J dropped 2; count of bases not matched to a gene: 6. The CDR3 DNA reads as TGTGCCAGCAGCTTAGATTTGGGACAGGGGGCCTACAATGAGCAGTTCTTC. As protein: CASSLDLGQGAYNEQFF.

The chain carries TRBV6-5 and TRBJ1-2, with a tentative D call TRBD1 (6 bases). The CDR3 runs to 15 residues. Germline V gene data show CDR1 as MNHEY and CDR2 as SVGAGI. Trimming stripped 0 bases from V and 0 bases from J, with 8 bases between. CDR3 residues: CASSYSPGANYGYTF. The CDR3 DNA reads as TGTGCCAGCAGTTACTCTCCAGGGGCTAACTATGGCTACACCTTC.

The chain couples TRBV6-1 to TRBJ2-7; 7 bases are shared with TRBD2. The CDR3 has 16 amino acids. Trimming at V came to 1 base and at J to 0 bases, leaving 6 bases not matched to a gene. Germline V CDR1 and CDR2: MNHNS, SASEGT. The CDR3 DNA reads TGTGCCAGCAGTGAAGTTGCGGGGGTATTCTCCTACGAGCAGTACTTC. This codes for CASSEVAGVFSYEQYF.

The J gene is TRBJ1-2, the V gene TRBV25-1, with D possibly TRBD1 on 5 matching bases. Trimming took 8 bases from V and 4 from J, leaving 11 bases between them. Germline CDR1 reads MGHDK; CDR2 reads SYGVNS. CDR3 length: 12 residues. The CDR3 DNA sequence: TGTGCCAGCGACGGGGGACTCTATGGCTACACCTTC. It specifies CASDGGLYGYTF.

The J gene is TRBJ1-2, the V gene TRBV19, with 10 bases that match TRBD1. The V gene's germline CDR1 is LNHDA and CDR2 SQIVND (reference sequence). V lost 3 bases, J lost 7 bases, and 2 bases stayed unmatched. CDR3 length: 13 amino acids. Here the CDR3 DNA reads TGTGCCAGTAGTATCGGGACAGGGGTTGGCTACACCTTC. Translation gives CASSIGTGVGYTF.

This chain joins TRBV7-9 and TRBJ2-5; possibly TRBD1 for D (7 bases). This CDR3 is built from 14 residues. V dropped 4 bases and J dropped 5 bases, with 14 bases sitting between them. Germline V gene lookup returns CDR1 SEHNR and CDR2 FQNEAQ (reference sequence). CDR3 region: CASSSPGGGETQYF. Here the CDR3 DNA reads TGTGCCAGCAGCTCGCCAGGGGGAGGCGAGACCCAGTACTTC.

A remark on this clone: The same CDR3 arises from other DNA sequences in this sample as well. The V and J genes are TRBV27 and TRBJ1-2; possible D gene TRBD1, 5 bases. Germline assignment: CDR1 MNHEY and CDR2 SMNVEV (reference sequence). With 2 bases removed from V and 2 bases from J, the gap between germline ends came to 6 bases. This CDR3 contains 13 residues. The CDR3 is CASSLQGNYGYTF. The CDR3 DNA is TGTGCCAGCAGTTTACAGGGCAACTATGGCTACACCTTC.

The chain employs TRBV12-5 and TRBJ1-1, with D possibly matching TRBD1 (5 bases). The CDR3 loop spans 15 amino acids. Trimming pared 3 bases from V and 4 bases from J, leaving 15 bases between. Germline V gene sequence: CDR1 LGHNT, CDR2 FRNRAP. The CDR3 here is CASGFQAGRTTEAFF. As DNA, the CDR3 is TGTGCTAGTGGTTTTCAGGCAGGGCGCACCACTGAAGCTTTCTTT.